This is a list of T cell receptor beta chains from one sample in a study of T cell changes during pregnancy in multiple sclerosis. Profiling relied on immunoSEQ multiplex PCR, and the TCRdb table lists in-frame clones only, not all of them. The sample has about 67,000 clones; approximately 90% are singletons. Sequenced material: peripheral blood, taken in the third trimester of pregnancy. These receptors were obtained from a female donor with multiple sclerosis, enrolled in a pregnancy study. The CDR3 runs from the conserved cysteine through the conserved F or W. Fields, in order: CDR3 DNA, CDR3 protein, V gene, clone size, D gene, J gene. D genes are given only for firm matches. Not all rows give a size; the values are once, few, many and, for expanded clones, a class.

DNA: TGCGCCAGCAGCCAAGGGGGGACAGCCGGTGCAACTAATGAAAAACTGTTTTTT
CDR3: CASSQGGTAGATNEKLFF
V: TRBV4-1
size: .
D: TRBD1
J: TRBJ1-4

DNA: TGTGCCTGGTTCAAGCCATACTTGAACACTGAAGCTTTCTTT
CDR3: CAWFKPYLNTEAFF
V: TRBV30
size: .
D: .
J: TRBJ1-1

DNA: TGTGCCAGCAGCTCGGGACTAGCGGGGGTCGACACCGGGGAGCTGTTTTTT
CDR3: CASSSGLAGVDTGELFF
V: TRBV7-3
size: .
D: TRBD2
J: TRBJ2-2

DNA: TGTGCCTGGAGTGAGGGGGGGGGCGTCTACGAGCAGTACTTC
CDR3: CAWSEGGGVYEQYF
V: TRBV30
size: .
D: .
J: TRBJ2-7

DNA: TGTGCCAGCAGCTTCGACAGCAGCTCCTACGAGCAGTACTTC
CDR3: CASSFDSSSYEQYF
V: TRBV5-4
size: .
D: .
J: TRBJ2-7

DNA: TGTGCCAGCAGTCTTGTTGGAGATTGGAACACTGAAGCTTTCTTT
CDR3: CASSLVGDWNTEAFF
V: TRBV6-5
size: .
D: .
J: TRBJ1-1

DNA: TGTGCCAGCAGCCGGTGGACAGGGGTCGTAGAGACCCAGTACTTC
CDR3: CASSRWTGVVETQYF
V: TRBV11-1
size: .
D: TRBD1
J: TRBJ2-5

DNA: TGTGCCAGCAGTGAATCTCTCAGATCCACCGGGGAGCTGTTTTTT
CDR3: CASSESLRSTGELFF
V: TRBV2
size: .
D: .
J: TRBJ2-2

DNA: TGTGCCAGCAGTATATTAGACAGGGGGGGCTATGGCTACACCTTC
CDR3: CASSILDRGGYGYTF
V: TRBV6-5
size: .
D: TRBD1
J: TRBJ1-2

DNA: TGTGCCAGCACCTCCGCTAGAGTCACTGGGGCCAACGTCCTGACTTTC
CDR3: CASTSARVTGANVLTF
V: TRBV5-4
size: .
D: .
J: TRBJ2-6

DNA: TGTGCCAGCTCACCACGACTAGCGGGCGCATCCTACGAGCAGTACTTC
CDR3: CASSPRLAGASYEQYF
V: TRBV18
size: .
D: TRBD2
J: TRBJ2-7

DNA: TGCGCCAGCAGCTTGGTGCCGGGTGCCAGCAATCAGCCCCAGCATTTT
CDR3: CASSLVPGASNQPQHF
V: TRBV5-1
size: .
D: .
J: TRBJ1-5

DNA: TGTGCCAGCAGCCTAACACGACAGGCAGGCGAGCAGTACTTC
CDR3: CASSLTRQAGEQYF
V: TRBV7-9
size: .
D: .
J: TRBJ2-7

DNA: TGCGCCAGCAGCCAAGACCTAGTCCTGAGTTCGTGGAACATTCAGTACTTC
CDR3: CASSQDLVLSSWNIQYF
V: TRBV4-1
size: .
D: .
J: TRBJ2-4

DNA: TGTGCCAGCAGCCAACTACAGGGCACCGGGGAGCTGTTTTTT
CDR3: CASSQLQGTGELFF
V: TRBV4-2
size: .
D: .
J: TRBJ2-2

DNA: TGTGCCAGCAGCAACCTAGCGGGGGGGAACACCGGGGAGCTGTTTTTT
CDR3: CASSNLAGGNTGELFF
V: TRBV9
size: .
D: TRBD2
J: TRBJ2-2

DNA: TGTGCCACCCCATCGGGACTTTCTCGGGGCGAGCAGTACTTC
CDR3: CATPSGLSRGEQYF
V: TRBV2
size: .
D: .
J: TRBJ2-7

DNA: TGTGCCAGCAGCCAAGTAGGGATTATTACAGGGGGCTCCCCTCTTTTTCTCCCTAACTATGGCTACACCTTC
CDR3: CASSQVGIITGGSPLFLPNYGYTF
V: TRBV4-2
size: .
D: TRBD1
J: TRBJ1-2

DNA: TGTGCCAGCAGTGACACGGGACAGGGGAATCAGCCCCAGCATTTT
CDR3: CASSDTGQGNQPQHF
V: TRBV6-4
size: .
D: TRBD1
J: TRBJ1-5

DNA: TGCGCCAGCAGCCTAACGACGGGGGAGACCCAGTACTTC
CDR3: CASSLTTGETQYF
V: TRBV5-1
size: .
D: .
J: TRBJ2-5

DNA: TGCAGCTTCCGAACGGGACAAAGGGAGCAGTACTTC
CDR3: CSFRTGQREQYF
V: TRBV29-1
size: .
D: .
J: TRBJ2-7

DNA: TGTGCCAGCAGTTACTCCGATGGGGGGAATGAAAAACTGTTTTTT
CDR3: CASSYSDGGNEKLFF
V: TRBV6-5
size: .
D: .
J: TRBJ1-4

DNA: TGTGCCTGGGGGAGCGGGACAGGGGGCTCTGGAAAACTGTTTTTT
CDR3: CAWGSGTGGSGKLFF
V: TRBV30
size: .
D: TRBD1
J: TRBJ1-4

DNA: TGTGCCTGGAGTTTAGAAGCTGAAGCTTTCTTT
CDR3: CAWSLEAEAFF
V: TRBV30
size: .
D: .
J: TRBJ1-1

DNA: TGTGCCAGCAGCACCGGGACAGTAAATGAAAAACTGTTTTTT
CDR3: CASSTGTVNEKLFF
V: TRBV6-1
size: .
D: TRBD1
J: TRBJ1-4

DNA: TGTGCCAGCAGCACGGGACTAGCGGGAGGTTACACCGGGGAGCTGTTTTTT
CDR3: CASSTGLAGGYTGELFF
V: TRBV7-6
size: .
D: TRBD2
J: TRBJ2-2

DNA: TGTGCCAGCAGTGGGGGGGATCAGCCCCAGCATTTT
CDR3: CASSGGDQPQHF
V: TRBV6-1
size: .
D: .
J: TRBJ1-5

DNA: TGTGCCACCGCTTCTGAGGGCCGAGAGACCCAGTACTTC
CDR3: CATASEGRETQYF
V: TRBV15
size: .
D: .
J: TRBJ2-5

DNA: TGTGCCAGCAGCTTTCCAGGTTACGAGCAGTACTTC
CDR3: CASSFPGYEQYF
V: TRBV7-2
size: .
D: .
J: TRBJ2-7

DNA: TGTGCCAGTAGTCGGACAGGAGAGGGACCAGATACGCAGTATTTT
CDR3: CASSRTGEGPDTQYF
V: TRBV19
size: .
D: TRBD1
J: TRBJ2-3

DNA: TGTGCCATCAGTGAAACAGGGGACGGGTCCTACAATGAGCAGTTCTTC
CDR3: CAISETGDGSYNEQFF
V: TRBV10-3
size: .
D: TRBD1
J: TRBJ2-1

DNA: TGTGCCAGCAGCCCACGACAGGGGGGCTACGAGCAGTACTTC
CDR3: CASSPRQGGYEQYF
V: TRBV7-9
size: .
D: TRBD1
J: TRBJ2-7

DNA: TGTGCCAGCAGCGAACTAGCGGGAGGGGGGGAGCAGTTCTTC
CDR3: CASSELAGGGEQFF
V: TRBV6-6
size: .
D: TRBD2
J: TRBJ2-1

DNA: TGCAGCGTTCTTGGCGGGCCGTCCGAGCAGTACTTC
CDR3: CSVLGGPSEQYF
V: TRBV29-1
size: .
D: .
J: TRBJ2-7

DNA: TGTGCCAGCTCCGGGGACAGGGGGAACACCGGGGAGCTGTTTTTT
CDR3: CASSGDRGNTGELFF
V: TRBV18
size: .
D: TRBD1
J: TRBJ2-2

DNA: TGTGCCAGTAGTATAAGTCGGGGTGAAAAACTGTTTTTT
CDR3: CASSISRGEKLFF
V: TRBV19
size: once
D: .
J: TRBJ1-4

DNA: TGTGCCAGCAGTATCATAGCGGGGGGGCGCACCGGGGAGCTGTTTTTT
CDR3: CASSIIAGGRTGELFF
V: TRBV27
size: .
D: TRBD2
J: TRBJ2-2

DNA: TGTGCCAGCAGTTTTCTAGCGGGGGCCTACGAGCAGTACTTC
CDR3: CASSFLAGAYEQYF
V: TRBV27
size: .
D: TRBD2
J: TRBJ2-7

DNA: TGTGCCTGGAGCGGGGTAGAAGAGACCCAGTACTTC
CDR3: CAWSGVEETQYF
V: TRBV30
size: once
D: .
J: TRBJ2-5

DNA: TGTGCCAGCAGCCAGGGGGCTGAGTACGAGCAGTACTTC
CDR3: CASSQGAEYEQYF
V: TRBV14
size: .
D: .
J: TRBJ2-7

DNA: TGCGCCAGCAGCTTGGGACAAGACTACAATGAGCAGTTCTTC
CDR3: CASSLGQDYNEQFF
V: TRBV5-1
size: .
D: .
J: TRBJ2-1

DNA: TGTGCCAGCAGCCCCGGGACAGAAATCGAAGCTTTCTTT
CDR3: CASSPGTEIEAFF
V: TRBV4-2
size: .
D: TRBD1
J: TRBJ1-1

DNA: TGCGCCAGCAGCCAAGAGCCTAGACAAGAGACCCAGTACTTC
CDR3: CASSQEPRQETQYF
V: TRBV4-1
size: .
D: .
J: TRBJ2-5